Reported below is one T cell receptor beta chain. Its matching antigen is unknown. V shed 6 bases and J 4 bases; nucleotides not matched to a gene: 11. This CDR3 is built from 16 residues. Germline values: CDR1 DFQATT, CDR2 SNEGSKA (reference sequence). These data belong to a study of Graves' ophthalmopathy and Graves' hyperthyroidism. From RNA, the CDR3 regions of TCR beta chains were amplified and sequenced. HTBI-primed first-round RT-PCR preceded second-round multiplex PCR. TCRdb redid the calling of the multiplex PCR reads with MiXCR, one entry per CDR3 protein. Counted here are under 400,000 distinct CDR3 sequences, about a sixth occurring once; the ten biggest clones make up 9% to 15%. Study observations and caveats: Sensitivity of 87.88% and specificity of approximately 76% were achieved when a 13-signature model separated ophthalmopathy from stable hyperthyroidism. Blood repertoires reportedly contained most expanded thyroid clonotypes above 0.001 frequency.

Presentation of ophthalmopathy in the donors involved moderate-to-severe activity, CAS ≥3, NOSPECS ≥4 and a duration under 3 months. The sequence derives from an adult man with Graves' ophthalmopathy. The chain is built from TRBV20-1 and TRBJ2-7; 14 nucleotides line up with TRBD2. Sequenced sample: peripheral blood. This CDR3 is CSAKGLAGVGAYEQYF. The CDR3 DNA reads TGCAGTGCCAAGGGACTAGCGGGAGTCGGGGCTTACGAGCAGTACTTC.